This T cell receptor beta chain was identified during a study of T-cell reconstitution after alpha-beta-depleted transplantation in children. This clonotype was counted at least ten times. Its antigen is not identified. A TCRbeta library incorporating unique molecular identifiers was prepared. In TCRdb, the PCR reads were re-called with MiXCR into one record per CDR3 protein. Found here are around 700,000 distinct CDR3 sequences, less than 15% of them singletons; the top ten hold about 0.79%. Findings and caveats of the study: Newly made T cells mostly supplied T-cell counts and diversity one year after transplant. Surviving recipient T cells and thymic progenitors produced the high day-60 TCRbeta diversity seen in some patients.

The CDR3 consists of 15 residues. Germline CDR1 reads MNHEY; CDR2 reads SVGEGT. V was clipped by 3 bases and J by 4 bases, with 15 bases between them. The sequences come from PBMCs, collected before TCRalphabeta/CD19-depleted stem cell transplant. This sequence was found in a girl aged 2-10 years with congenital amegakaryocytic thrombocytopenia, due to receive a stem cell transplant. The rearrangement joins TRBV6-2 or TRBV6-3 to TRBJ1-1; perhaps TRBD1 as D (5 bases). The CDR3: CASSYGALGGTEAFF. In DNA, the CDR3 is TGTGCCAGCAGTTATGGGGCCCTCGGCGGCACTGAAGCTTTCTTT.